Below, 29 T cell receptor beta chains from the same sample are listed, as sequenced in a study of shared clonotypes between healthy human individuals. Repertoires were generated with immunoSEQ multiplex PCR, while TCRdb's copy carries only in-frame clones and drops some. The sample lists hundreds of thousands of clones; 95% to 96% were seen once. In the naive CD8 group, cells lacked CD45RO and were positively selected for CCR7, so terminally differentiated effector memory CD45RA+ cells were left out. Source material: naive CD8+ T cells sorted from blood. All receptors come from a woman aged 25 to 45 in good health.

V and J are TRBV4-1 and TRBJ2-7, with TRBD1 identical over 7 bases. Germline V gene sequence: CDR1 MGHRA, CDR2 YSYEKL. This CDR3 has 16 residues. V shed 1 base, J shed 4 bases, and the junction held 10 bases outside the gene matches. The CDR3 DNA reads as TGCGCCAGCAGCCAAGGGCCCGGGACAGTTCTTTACGAGCAGTACTTC. It is translated as CASSQGPGTVLYEQYF.

This clone showed up just once. The CDR3 sequence: CASSLADRPTEAFF. Written as DNA, the CDR3 is TGTGCCAGCAGCTTAGCCGACAGGCCCACTGAAGCTTTCTTT. The V and J genes are TRBV7-8 and TRBJ1-1; possibly TRBD1 for D (6 bases). Deletions cut 0 bases from V and 4 bases from J, with 9 bases between. This CDR3 has 14 residues. Germline CDR1 SGHVS, CDR2 FQNEAQ.

The gene calls are TRBV21-1 and TRBJ2-5; the table's D call TRBD1 went unverified against the DNA. TRBV21-1 is a known pseudogene. This CDR3 spans 15 amino acids. The DNA for the CDR3 is TGTGCCAGCACCTTACGATCCAGGGGGCCCGAGACCCAGTACTTC. Protein product: CASTLRSRGPETQYF.

The chain recombines TRBV2 with TRBJ2-3; TRBD2 matches 9 bases. The CDR3 is 15 residues long. The trim removed 4 bases at V and 4 bases at J, leaving 6 bases unmatched. Per germline, CDR1 SNHLY and CDR2 FYNNEI. Here the CDR3 reads CASSGLAAGADTQYF. The CDR3 DNA reads TGTGCCAGCAGTGGACTAGCGGCTGGGGCAGATACGCAGTATTTT.

The J gene is TRBJ1-2, the V gene TRBV19, with 10 bases matching TRBD1. V shed 5 bases and J 3 bases; nucleotides not matched to a gene: 6. The CDR3 totals 15 residues. Germline CDR1 reads LNHDA; CDR2 reads SQIVND (reference sequence). The CDR3 loop reads CASSRDRGFDYGYTF. CDR3 nucleotide sequence: TGTGCCAGTAGTCGGGACAGGGGATTTGACTATGGCTACACCTTC.

The chain is built from TRBV6-4 and TRBJ2-1, with 10 nucleotides matching TRBD2. The CDR3 is made up of 16 amino acids. Losses at the gene ends were 3 bases for V and 7 bases for J; bases not matched to a gene: 9. Germline CDR1 is MRHNA and CDR2 is SNTAGT. CDR3 in DNA: TGTGCCAGCAGTGAGGTGATACTAGCGGGAAGGAATGAGCAGTTCTTC. This codes for CASSEVILAGRNEQFF.

This chain joins TRBV27 and TRBJ2-7; 8 nucleotides line up with TRBD2. V lost 6 bases, J lost 4 bases, and 11 bases stayed unmatched. The germline CDR1 and CDR2 sequences are MNHEY and SMNVEV (reference sequence). This CDR3 is 15 amino acids long. The DNA for the CDR3 is TGTGCCAGCAGCGTAGGGACTAGTAAAGGTTACGAGCAGTACTTC. Translating it yields CASSVGTSKGYEQYF.

The V call is TRBV27, the J call TRBJ2-3; D is perhaps TRBD1 (5 bases). This CDR3 comprises 14 residues. Germline V CDR1 and CDR2: MNHEY, SMNVEV (reference sequence). With 8 bases removed from V and 5 bases from J, the gap between germline ends came to 17 bases. The CDR3 reads CASGYPRGGDTQYF. The CDR3 DNA reads as TGTGCCAGCGGGTACCCTAGGGGCGGAGATACGCAGTATTTT.

The chain uses TRBV27 and TRBJ2-1, with D tentatively TRBD2 (6 bases). Germline lookup yields CDR1 MNHEY and CDR2 SMNVEV (reference sequence). V was shortened by 1 base and J by 0 bases, with 10 bases between the two germline ends. CDR3 length equals 16 residues. The CDR3 sequence: CASSLYAGSSYNEQFF. Written as DNA, the CDR3 is TGTGCCAGCAGTTTATACGCGGGGAGCTCCTACAATGAGCAGTTCTTC.

V and J are TRBV12-2 and TRBJ2-5; the table calls TRBD2, which could not be checked here. TRBV12-2 constitutes a pseudogene. The CDR3 has 18 residues. The CDR3 DNA follows: TGTGCAAGTCGCTTAGATCGTGAGGAACTAGCGGGAGTCGAGACCCAGTACTTC. Translated, it gives CASRLDREELAGVETQYF.

This chain links TRBV27 with TRBJ1-2, with D unclear. The V gene lost 5 bases and the J gene lost 4 bases, with 14 bases spanning the gap. The germline gives CDR1 MNHEY, CDR2 SMNVEV (reference sequence). The CDR3 is made up of 14 amino acids. The DNA for the CDR3 is TGTGCCAGCAGTAATCTGGGGAAGGGCTATGGCTACACCTTC. It translates to CASSNLGKGYGYTF.

This clone has a single count. The chain employs TRBV29-1 and TRBJ2-2, with 10 bases aligning to TRBD1. Trimming took 3 bases from V and 6 from J; bases not matched to a gene: 4. The CDR3 is made up of 14 amino acids. CDR1 and CDR2 (germline): SQVTM, ANQGSEA. The CDR3 nucleotides read TGCAGCGTTGAGGGACAGGGGATAGCCGGGGAGCTGTTTTTT. This gives the protein CSVEGQGIAGELFF.

The V call is TRBV7-9, the J call TRBJ2-5; D is unclear. The CDR3 length is 12 residues. Germline CDR1 SEHNR, CDR2 FQNEAQ (reference sequence). With 6 bases removed from V and 5 bases from J, the gap between germline ends came to 10 bases. The CDR3 DNA follows: TGTGCCAGCAGTCAACAAACGGAGACCCAGTACTTC. This codes for CASSQQTETQYF.

About this clone: Other DNA sequences in this specimen translate into the identical CDR3. The V call is TRBV28, the J call TRBJ2-1; TRBD1 aligns across 7 bases. The V segment lost 8 bases and the J segment 3 bases; nucleotides outside the gene matches: 1. Germline V gene lookup returns CDR1 MDHEN and CDR2 SYDVKM. This CDR3 comprises 12 residues. The CDR3 DNA reads TGTGCCAGCGGGGACAGCTACAATGAGCAGTTCTTC. Translated: CASGDSYNEQFF.

The chain has TRBV14 and TRBJ2-1, with 11 nucleotides matching TRBD2. Per germline, CDR1 SGHDN and CDR2 FVKESK. J was trimmed by 4 bases and V by 1 base; bases with no gene match: 6. The CDR3 runs to 17 residues. The CDR3 is CASSQGWLAGGYNEQFF. As DNA, the CDR3 is TGTGCCAGCAGCCAAGGTTGGCTAGCGGGAGGATACAATGAGCAGTTCTTC.

The CDR3 DNA follows: TGTGCCAGCAGTCCAGCCGGCGTTCCGTCCTACGAGCAGTACTTC. Protein: CASSPAGVPSYEQYF. The rearrangement uses TRBV27 and TRBJ2-7; unclear D gene. The ends were cut back, 5 bases at V and 1 base at J, with 15 bases in the middle. Per germline, CDR1 MNHEY and CDR2 SMNVEV (reference sequence). The CDR3 sequence is 15 residues long.

The V and J genes are TRBV5-6 and TRBJ2-7; 7 nucleotides match TRBD2. The CDR3 extends over 18 amino acids. J lost 2 bases, V lost 2 bases, and 16 bases had no gene match. Germline V gene sequence: CDR1 SGHDT, CDR2 YYEEEE. As DNA, the CDR3 is TGTGCCAGCAGCTTCGGGGGGTCCGGCCCAATAGGCCCCTACGAGCAGTACTTC. The encoded protein is CASSFGGSGPIGPYEQYF.

The chain is built from TRBV30 and TRBJ1-1; the D is unclear. V lost 2 bases and J 2 bases, leaving 6 bases between the germline ends. The V gene's germline CDR1 is GTSNPN and CDR2 SVGIG (reference sequence). The length of the CDR3 is 12 residues. CDR3 sequence: CAWSPRNTEAFF. The CDR3 DNA is TGTGCCTGGAGTCCAAGAAACACTGAAGCTTTCTTT. Combining the CDR3 with reference TRBV30 and TRBJ1-1 gives the whole variable domain SQTIHQWPATLVQPVGSPLSLECTVEGTSNPNLYWYRQAAGRGLQLLFYSVGIGQISSEVPQNLSASRPQDRQFILSSKKLLLSDSGFYLCAWSPRNTEAFFGQGTRLTVV.

The rearrangement links TRBV5-4 to TRBJ2-7; TRBD2 matches at 9 bases. The germline V gene has CDR1 SGHNT and CDR2 YYREEE (reference sequence). With V trimmed by 4 bases and J by 6 bases, 11 bases remained unmatched. The CDR3 totals 15 residues. The CDR3 loop is CASSTLAGRAIEQYF. The CDR3 DNA reads TGTGCCAGCAGCACTCTAGCGGGGAGGGCGATCGAGCAGTACTTC.

This clone was detected a few times. V and J are TRBV19 and TRBJ2-7; the match to TRBD2 covers 9 bases. V lost 5 bases, J lost 3 bases, and 11 bases stayed unmatched. Germline CDR1 and CDR2: LNHDA and SQIVND (reference sequence). The CDR3 runs to 16 residues. The CDR3 reads CASSLARREGYYEQYF. The CDR3 nucleotides are TGTGCCAGTAGTTTGGCGCGGCGGGAGGGCTACTACGAGCAGTACTTC.

The chain links TRBV4-1 to TRBJ2-1; D is unresolved. Trimming removed 2 bases from V and 0 bases from J, with 5 bases in between. The CDR3 is made up of 14 amino acids. Germline V lookup: CDR1 MGHRA, CDR2 YSYEKL. This chain's CDR3 is CASSQTNSYNEQFF. The CDR3 nucleotides read TGCGCCAGCAGCCAAACAAACTCCTACAATGAGCAGTTCTTC.

To note about this clone: Other DNA sequences in the same sample also yield this CDR3. Here the CDR3 DNA reads TGTGCCAGCAGCCCTTCTAGCGGGGTGTCTTCCTACGAGCAGTACTTC. Translation gives CASSPSSGVSSYEQYF. V usage is TRBV27 and J usage is TRBJ2-7, with 9 nucleotides matching TRBD2. The germline V gene encodes CDR1 MNHEY and CDR2 SMNVEV (reference sequence). With V trimmed by 6 bases and J by 1 base, 10 bases remained unmatched. CDR3 length equals 16 residues.

This chain joins TRBV13 and TRBJ2-7; no definite D call. CDR1 and CDR2 from the germline V gene are PRHDT and FYEKMQ (reference sequence). V was pared by 5 bases and J by 0 bases, with 17 bases between. The CDR3 covers 16 residues. CDR3 DNA sequence: TGTGCCAGCAGCCCGTCCCCCGGAAAGAGCTCCTACGAGCAGTACTTC. Translation: CASSPSPGKSSYEQYF.

The chain carries TRBV20-1 and TRBJ2-7, with unresolved D. The V and J ends lost 6 bases and 5 bases respectively, with 5 bases between them. Germline CDR1 is DFQATT and CDR2 is SNEGSKA (reference sequence). The CDR3 has 9 residues. The CDR3 is CSAGDEQYF. CDR3 DNA sequence: TGCAGTGCCGGAGACGAGCAGTACTTC.

The chain couples TRBV5-8 to TRBJ2-1; 11 bases align to TRBD2. V shed 4 bases, J shed 6 bases, and the junction held 3 bases outside the gene matches. This CDR3 contains 14 residues. The germline gives CDR1 SGHTS, CDR2 YDEGEE. CDR3 in DNA: TGTGCCAGCAGCCAAGGACTAGCGGGCAATGAGCAGTTCTTC. It specifies CASSQGLAGNEQFF.

The table lists this clone with a count of one. The chain couples TRBV27 to TRBJ2-7; the match to TRBD1 covers 8 bases. The junction had 11 bases not matched to a gene; V was cut back by 7 bases and J by 3 bases. Germline CDR1 MNHEY, CDR2 SMNVEV (reference sequence). The CDR3 has 15 residues. The CDR3 DNA reads as TGTGCCAGCAACAATATCGGGACAGGTAACTACGAGCAGTACTTC. It specifies CASNNIGTGNYEQYF.

The chain uses TRBV28 and TRBJ1-2, with D tentatively TRBD1 (5 bases). The CDR3 contains 13 residues. Germline V gene data show CDR1 as MDHEN and CDR2 as SYDVKM. The ends were cut back, 3 bases at V and 6 bases at J, with 11 bases in the middle. The CDR3 DNA reads as TGTGCCAGCAGTTTTCGGGGCTCGGATGGCTACACCTTC. It is translated as CASSFRGSDGYTF.

For the CDR3, the DNA is TGTGCCAGCTCACCTAGCGGCGGCGAGCAGTACTTC. Amino acids: CASSPSGGEQYF. This sequence joins TRBV18 and TRBJ2-7, with D perhaps TRBD2 (6 bases). CDR1 is KGHSH and CDR2 is LQKENI in the germline V gene. The V gene lost 3 bases and the J gene lost 6 bases, with 9 bases spanning the gap. There are 12 residues in the CDR3.

This clone was counted once. The chain links TRBV29-1 to TRBJ2-7; TRBD1 matches 7 bases. Germline V gene sequence: CDR1 SQVTM, CDR2 ANQGSEA. V gave up 5 bases and J gave up 3 bases; unmatched junction bases: 7. CDR3 length equals 13 residues. CDR3 sequence: CSVWGQSDYEQYF. The CDR3, as DNA: TGCAGCGTTTGGGGACAGTCAGACTACGAGCAGTACTTC.